This TCR beta chain is from a study of CD8 T cells in ankylosing spondylitis. Study conclusions and caveats: Seemingly characteristic of ankylosing spondylitis blood was a TCR beta motif consisting of eight highly homologous variants. Clones linked to the disease showed a CD8+ phenotype. They occurred at relatively low frequencies in peripheral blood. Both synovial fluid and blood in reactive arthritis had previously been reported to carry some motif variants. As reported, disease-linked clones showed significant enrichment in matched ankylosing spondylitis synovial fluid.

Germline CDR1 and CDR2: LNHNV and YYDKDF (reference sequence). CDR3 length: 14 amino acids. V gave up 2 bases and J gave up 3 bases, with 11 bases separating them. A word on this clonotype: Its antigen is unidentified.

Construction of TCR beta libraries was performed using quantitative 5'-RACE with molecular barcodes. TCRdb redid the calling of the 5' RACE reads with MiXCR, one entry per CDR3 protein. The top ten clones hold approximately 18% of a sample with over 700,000 distinct CDR3 sequences, around 17% of them seen once. The source material was blood, either unsorted or a sorted T cell fraction (not recorded which). J is TRBJ2-7 and V is TRBV15; no reliable D call. The source of this sequence is a male donor with ankylosing spondylitis. CDR3 coding DNA: TGTGCCACCAGCAGATTCCCATCAGTCTACGAGCAGTACTTC. It codes for CATSRFPSVYEQYF.